A single sample gave rise to the 24 T cell receptor beta chains below, sequenced in a study of OX40 agonist ivuxolimab in advanced cancers. Method: immunoSEQ multiplex PCR; TCRdb's copy keeps in-frame clones and lacks some. The top ten hold about 1.3% of the sample, which has 55,000 to 70,000 clones, 70% to 90% seen once. Source: CD4+ or CD8+ T cells sorted from blood, taken in a trial of the OX40 agonist ivuxolimab. The origin of the receptors is an adult with an advanced solid tumor such as melanoma, head and neck, liver or kidney cancer.

The sample holds one count of this clone. The genes are TRBV7-6 and TRBJ2-1, with D tentatively TRBD2 (6 bases). This CDR3 comprises 18 residues. The germline CDR1 and CDR2 sequences are SGHVS and FNYEAQ. Trimming cost V 2 bases and J 4 bases, with 21 bases left between them. Here the CDR3 reads CASSLFAGFGGSYNEQFF. CDR3 nucleotide sequence: TGTGCCAGCAGCTTATTCGCCGGCTTTGGGGGGAGTTACAATGAGCAGTTCTTC.

The chain is built from TRBV5-1 and TRBJ2-7, with D hard to call. Germline CDR1 and CDR2: SGHRS and YFSETQ. V lost 0 bases to trimming and J lost 3 bases, with 7 bases between them. The CDR3 extends over 13 amino acids. DNA for the CDR3: TGCGCCAGCAGCTTGGCGACACTCTACGAGCAGTACTTC. Its translation is CASSLATLYEQYF.

The chain couples TRBV9 to TRBJ1-3; TRBD1 is a possible D gene (5 bases). This CDR3 is built from 15 residues. The V and J ends lost 0 bases and 3 bases respectively, with 10 bases between them. Germline values: CDR1 SGDLS, CDR2 YYNGEE. The CDR3: CASSVGQGIGNTIYF. Here the CDR3 DNA reads TGTGCCAGCAGCGTAGGTCAGGGTATTGGAAACACCATATATTTT. The full variable domain, in which reference TRBV9 and TRBJ1-3 provide the parts outside the CDR3, is DSGVTQTPKHLITATGQRVTLRCSPRSGDLSVYWYQQSLDQGLQFLIQYYNGEERAKGNILERFSAQQFPDLHSELNLSSLELGDSALYFCASSVGQGIGNTIYFGEGSWLTVV.

The rearrangement uses TRBV7-2 and TRBJ1-1; 7 bases line up with TRBD1. Looked up from germline, CDR1 is SGHTA and CDR2 is FQGNSA. V shed 2 bases, J shed 3 bases, and the junction held 9 bases outside the gene matches. CDR3 length: 16 residues. In DNA form, the CDR3 reads TGTGCCAGCAGCTTAAAACAGGGGATAGGTGACACTGAAGCTTTCTTT. This encodes CASSLKQGIGDTEAFF. The full variable domain, its missing parts supplied by reference TRBV7-2 and TRBJ1-1, is GAGVSQSPSNKVTEKGKDVELRCDPISGHTALYWYRQSLGQGLEFLIYFQGNSAPDKSGLPSDRFSAERTGGSVSTLTIQRTQQEDSAVYLCASSLKQGIGDTEAFFGQGTRLTVV.

The chain employs TRBV27 and TRBJ2-5, with 7 bases fitting TRBD2. CDR3 size: 17 residues. J gave up 5 bases and V 1 base, and 13 bases lay outside the gene matches. The germline V gene has CDR1 MNHEY and CDR2 SMNVEV (reference sequence). For the CDR3, the DNA is TGTGCCAGCAGTTTATTGACTAGCCATCAGGGAAAGGAGACCCAGTACTTC. Translated: CASSLLTSHQGKETQYF.

The V and J genes are TRBV7-2 and TRBJ1-2; weak D call: TRBD1 (5 bases). Deletions cut 4 bases from V and 6 bases from J, with 24 bases between. CDR1 and CDR2 (germline): SGHTA, FQGNSA. The CDR3 runs 17 residues. Here the CDR3 reads CASSSRDPSTSVDGYTF. The CDR3 DNA follows: TGTGCCAGCAGCTCCCGGGACCCCTCTACCTCTGTGGATGGCTACACCTTC.

The CDR3 nucleotides are TGTGCCATCAGACAAGACAGGGTGGAGACCCAGTACTTC. This gives the protein CAIRQDRVETQYF. The J gene is TRBJ2-5, the V gene TRBV10-3, with TRBD1 identical over 7 bases. Germline assignment: CDR1 ENHRY and CDR2 SYGVKD. CDR3 length equals 13 residues. The trim removed 6 bases at V and 5 bases at J, leaving 6 bases unmatched.

V usage is TRBV7-2 and J usage is TRBJ1-1; D uncertain. CDR1 is SGHTA, CDR2 FQGNSA, per germline. V was shortened by 5 bases and J by 8 bases, with 15 bases between the two germline ends. This CDR3 is 13 amino acids long. The CDR3 region has the DNA TGTGCCAGCAGCCAGAGGAAGAACCGGGAAGCTTTCTTT. Residues: CASSQRKNREAFF.

The rearrangement links TRBV11-2 to TRBJ1-4; 12 positions agree with TRBD1. From germline, CDR1 is SGHAT and CDR2 FQNNGV. With 5 bases clipped from V and 8 bases from J, the junction kept 6 bases outside the gene matches. This CDR3 spans 15 amino acids. The CDR3 protein is CASSLGTGGGEKLFF. CDR3 bases: TGTGCCAGCAGCCTGGGGACAGGGGGCGGAGAAAAACTGTTTTTT.

The chain joins TRBV7-6 to TRBJ1-3; a possible D gene is TRBD1 (6 bases). CDR1 and CDR2 (germline): SGHVS, FNYEAQ. Trimming took off 5 bases at V and 1 base at J, with 15 bases between the two ends. The CDR3 is 16 residues long. The CDR3 region is CASSRPTGASGNTIYF. CDR3 in DNA: TGTGCCAGCAGCAGACCGACAGGCGCGTCTGGAAACACCATATATTTT.

The chain has TRBV14 and TRBJ2-1; 12 positions agree with TRBD2. Germline loops: CDR1 SGHDN, CDR2 FVKESK. V lost 3 bases to trimming and J lost 9 bases; unmatched junction nucleotides: 6. This CDR3 comprises 15 residues. The DNA of the CDR3 is TGTGCCAGCAGCCAGGGGCTAGCGGGGGGGCTTGAGCAGTTCTTC. The encoded protein is CASSQGLAGGLEQFF.

Here the CDR3 DNA reads TGTGCCAGCAGCTTAATTTCCGGAGAAGCTTTCTTT. Protein: CASSLISGEAFF. The V and J genes are TRBV5-6 and TRBJ1-1, with D unclear. Germline V gives CDR1 SGHDT, CDR2 YYEEEE. The V and J ends lost 2 bases and 8 bases respectively, with 10 bases between them. CDR3 length: 12 residues.

This clone was found once. The same CDR3 also results from other DNA sequences found in this sample. J is TRBJ2-7 and V is TRBV30; 8 nucleotides align to TRBD1. The CDR3 is 12 residues long. Germline V lookup: CDR1 GTSNPN, CDR2 SVGIG (reference sequence). V was pared by 3 bases and J by 6 bases, with 4 bases of the junction left unmatched. The CDR3 sequence is CAWSRTGREQYF. CDR3 sequence (DNA): TGTGCCTGGAGCCGGACAGGGCGCGAGCAGTACTTC.

This chain joins TRBV13 and TRBJ2-3; perhaps TRBD2 as D (6 bases). In germline, CDR1 is PRHDT, CDR2 FYEKMQ (reference sequence). Deletions cut 4 bases from V and 2 bases from J, with 10 bases between. CDR3 size: 14 residues. CDR3: CASSYRGLTDTQYF. CDR3 sequence (DNA): TGTGCCAGCAGCTATAGGGGACTCACAGATACGCAGTATTTT.

The V call is TRBV7-2, the J call TRBJ2-5, with TRBD1 matching 9 bases. The germline gives CDR1 SGHTA, CDR2 FQGNSA. The CDR3 sequence is 14 residues long. V dropped 8 bases and J dropped 5; count of bases not matched to a gene: 9. Written as DNA, the CDR3 is TGTGCCAGCGCCGACAGGGGGTCTGCGGAGACCCAGTACTTC. Its translation: CASADRGSAETQYF.

CDR3 DNA: TGCGCCAGCAGCGAACAGCCCGGTATATACAATGAGCAGTTCTTC. The encoded protein is CASSEQPGIYNEQFF. This rearrangement joins TRBV5-1 to TRBJ2-1; D unresolved. Trimming took 4 bases from V and 4 from J, leaving 15 bases between them. The CDR3 has 15 amino acids. CDR1 and CDR2 (germline): SGHRS, YFSETQ. The complete variable domain, with remaining parts taken from reference TRBV5-1 and TRBJ2-1, reads KAGVTQTPRYLIKTRGQQVTLSCSPISGHRSVSWYQQTPGQGLQFLFEYFSETQRNKGNFPGRFSGRQFSNSRSEMNVSTLELGDSALYLCASSEQPGIYNEQFFGPGTRLTVL.

The chain has TRBV28 and TRBJ2-5; D remains ambiguous. CDR1 and CDR2 from the germline V gene are MDHEN and SYDVKM. This CDR3 has 17 amino acids. The ends were cut back, 4 bases at V and 1 base at J, with 19 bases in the middle. CDR3 in amino acids: CASSSQPTTGPQETQYF. The CDR3 nucleotides are TGTGCCAGCAGTTCACAGCCGACCACCGGACCCCAAGAGACCCAGTACTTC.

The chain is built from TRBV30 and TRBJ2-5, with 11 bases lining up with TRBD2. The CDR3 has 15 residues. The germline gives CDR1 GTSNPN, CDR2 SVGIG (reference sequence). Germline trimming cut 5 bases from V and 3 bases from J; bases unmatched to any gene: 8. CDR3 sequence: CAWGSSGRREETQYF. CDR3 bases: TGTGCCTGGGGCTCTAGCGGGAGGAGGGAAGAGACCCAGTACTTC. The whole variable domain, filled in from reference TRBV30 and TRBJ2-5, reads SQTIHQWPATLVQPVGSPLSLECTVEGTSNPNLYWYRQAAGRGLQLLFYSVGIGQISSEVPQNLSASRPQDRQFILSSKKLLLSDSGFYLCAWGSSGRREETQYFGPGTRLLVL.

This chain connects TRBV4-1 to TRBJ2-7; 11 bases align to TRBD2. This CDR3 is built from 16 residues. In germline, CDR1 is MGHRA, CDR2 YSYEKL. V dropped 4 bases and J dropped 4; count of bases not matched to a gene: 9. DNA of the CDR3: TGCGCCAGCAGCCTAGGGACTAGCGGTGGATTTTACGAGCAGTACTTC. The encoded protein is CASSLGTSGGFYEQYF.

The V and J genes are TRBV5-1 and TRBJ1-2; a weak D match, TRBD1 (5 bases). CDR3 length: 15 residues. V lost 1 base to trimming and J lost 0 bases, with 10 bases between them. The germline V gene encodes CDR1 SGHRS and CDR2 YFSETQ. CDR3 DNA: TGCGCCAGCAGCTTGAGCGGGACTACTAACTATGGCTACACCTTC. Translating gives CASSLSGTTNYGYTF.

The chain uses TRBV5-1 and TRBJ2-5, with 8 bases identical to TRBD1. The CDR3 consists of 17 residues. Trimming cost V 0 bases and J 5 bases; bases outside gene matches: 12. From germline, CDR1 is SGHRS and CDR2 YFSETQ. CDR3 in amino acids: CASSLVGQGRRSETQYF. DNA of the CDR3: TGCGCCAGCAGCTTGGTAGGACAGGGTCGTCGTTCGGAGACCCAGTACTTC.

This sequence joins TRBV21-1 and TRBJ2-4; the DNA was not used to check the table's D call, TRBD1. TRBV21-1 is designated a pseudogene. This CDR3 spans 21 amino acids. This CDR3 is CASSRGHHGLVVPIAKNIQYF. CDR3 sequence (DNA): TGTGCCAGCAGCAGGGGCCATCACGGGCTAGTAGTCCCTATAGCCAAAAACATTCAGTACTTC.

The CDR3 loop is CASSLDGSGANVLTF. The CDR3 region has the DNA TGTGCCAGCAGCTTAGACGGCTCTGGGGCCAACGTCCTGACTTTC. The chain is built from TRBV7-2 and TRBJ2-6; D not resolved. Looked up from germline, CDR1 is SGHTA and CDR2 is FQGNSA. Trimming stripped 1 base from V and 0 bases from J, with 4 bases between. This CDR3 is 15 amino acids long.

This sequence joins TRBV5-4 and TRBJ1-3; D not certain. This CDR3 region has 12 residues. The V and J ends lost 2 bases and 9 bases respectively, with 9 bases between them. The germline V gene encodes CDR1 SGHNT and CDR2 YYREEE (reference sequence). The CDR3: CASSFKRGTIYF. CDR3 bases: TGTGCCAGCAGCTTTAAGCGAGGCACCATATATTTT. Complete variable domain (other parts from reference TRBV5-4 and TRBJ1-3): ETGVTQSPTHLIKTRGQQVTLRCSSQSGHNTVSWYQQALGQGPQFIFQYYREEENGRGNFPPRFSGLQFPNYSSELNVNALELDDSALYLCASSFKRGTIYFGEGSWLTVV.